The sequence of this TCR beta chain was determined in a study of vaccination and CD4 T cells after COVID-19. Study as a whole: In culture, cells were exposed to overlapping spike peptides from SARS-CoV-2, HCoV-NL63, HCoV-OC43 and HCoV-229E. Study outcomes and limitations: Of the reactive clones in convalescent patients, a median about 86% showed up only post-vaccination.

Specified treatment: roughly 11-day PBMC culture with coronavirus spike peptide pools or control peptides (ViraFEST assay). The positive PCR dates, which preceded the US Alpha, Beta and Delta variants, fell between March and December 2020. This clonotype was seen once. Its target is unknown. An Oncomine TCR Beta short-read assay was used to sequence the DNA from cultured CD4+ T cells. TCRdb independently ran MiXCR on the PCR reads; one entry per CDR3 protein. The sample carries about 10,000 distinct CDR3 sequences, roughly two thirds recorded once. Germline-derived CDR1 and CDR2 are MNHNS and SASEGT. This CDR3 comprises 13 residues. V gave up 7 bases and J gave up 8 bases; unmatched junction bases: 8.

The sample consisted of CD4+ T cells from blood, cultured in vitro. The chain combines TRBV6-1 with TRBJ1-2; TRBD1 agrees at 9 bases. This TCR came from a human donor who had recovered from COVID-19. Here the CDR3 reads CASISGTGKGYTF. The DNA for the CDR3 is TGTGCCAGCATCAGTGGGACAGGGAAAGGCTACACCTTC.